The rows below give T cell receptor beta chains drawn from one sample of a study of shared clonotypes between healthy human individuals. Data came from immunoSEQ multiplex PCR; TCRdb stores just in-frame clones and leaves some out. Of some 2 million clones listed, about 95% are singletons. Source material: naive CD8+ T cells sorted from blood. The receptors were gathered from a young man in good health. Both conserved end residues are part of each CDR3. D genes are given only for firm matches. Some rows mark clone size as missing; the rest say once, few, many or name a class of expanded clone.

TRBJ2-7 | TRBV5-1 | NA | NA | CASSLAGREQYF | TGCGCCAGCAGCTTGGCAGGGCGCGAGCAGTACTTC
TRBJ1-5 | TRBV9 | NA | NA | CASSVEGLDYQPQHF | TGTGCCAGCAGCGTAGAAGGACTGGACTATCAGCCCCAGCATTTT
TRBJ2-7 | TRBV9 | NA | NA | CASSVASQGYEQYF | TGTGCCAGCAGCGTAGCTTCGCAGGGCTACGAGCAGTACTTC
TRBJ2-5 | TRBV5-8 | NA | NA | CASSPEATQYF | TGTGCCAGCAGCCCGGAGGCGACCCAGTACTTC
TRBJ2-2 | TRBV6-5 | NA | NA | CASSYSGVDTGELFF | TGTGCCAGCAGTTACTCGGGGGTTGACACCGGGGAGCTGTTTTTT
TRBJ2-1 | TRBV7-2 | TRBD2 | NA | CASSLEGPSGSEQFF | TGTGCCAGCAGCTTAGAAGGGCCCAGCGGGAGTGAGCAGTTCTTC
TRBJ1-1 | TRBV4-1 | NA | once | CASSQVEGMNTEAFF | TGCGCCAGCAGCCAAGTCGAGGGAATGAACACTGAAGCTTTCTTT
TRBJ2-1 | TRBV27 | NA | NA | CASSLSSGELYNEQFF | TGTGCCAGCAGTTTATCGTCGGGCGAGCTATACAATGAGCAGTTCTTC
TRBJ1-1 | TRBV27 | NA | NA | CASSLGIGGPEAFF | TGTGCCAGCAGTTTGGGGATCGGGGGGCCCGAAGCTTTCTTT
TRBJ2-5 | TRBV30 | NA | NA | CAWSVRAGQETQYF | TGTGCCTGGAGTGTACGGGCAGGGCAAGAGACCCAGTACTTC
TRBJ1-4 | TRBV15 | TRBD1 | NA | CATSRVPQGVEKLFF | TGTGCCACCAGCAGAGTGCCCCAGGGGGTGGAAAAACTGTTTTTT
TRBJ1-2 | TRBV5-4 | TRBD1 | NA | CASRGTGGSWDYGYTF | TGTGCCAGCAGGGGGACAGGGGGCAGCTGGGACTATGGCTACACCTTC
TRBJ2-7 | TRBV7-9 | TRBD1 | few | CASSRDSSYEQYF | TGTGCCAGCAGCCGGGACAGCTCCTACGAGCAGTACTTC
TRBJ1-4 | TRBV4-1 | NA | NA | CASSQEQGEAHEKLFF | TGCGCCAGCAGCCAAGAACAGGGCGAGGCTCATGAAAAACTGTTTTTT
TRBJ1-4 | TRBV7-2 | NA | NA | CASSYGYREVSEKLFF | TGTGCCAGCAGCTATGGGTACAGGGAAGTAAGTGAAAAACTGTTTTTT
TRBJ1-6 | TRBV6-1 | NA | NA | CASSEGPDTLHF | TGTGCCAGCAGTGAAGGCCCCGACACCCTCCACTTT
TRBJ1-1 | TRBV6-1 | NA | NA | CASSELGFDTEAFF | TGTGCCAGCAGTGAATTGGGGTTCGACACTGAAGCTTTCTTT
TRBJ2-7 | TRBV30 | NA | NA | CAWSDSGAYEQYF | TGTGCCTGGAGTGACTCAGGAGCCTACGAGCAGTACTTC
TRBJ2-7 | TRBV7-8 | NA | NA | CASSLIGSGYEQYF | TGTGCCAGCAGCTTAATTGGCAGCGGCTACGAGCAGTACTTC
TRBJ2-7 | TRBV29-1 | NA | once | CSVEGDAYEQYF | TGCAGCGTTGAAGGAGATGCCTACGAGCAGTACTTC
TRBJ1-2 | TRBV9 | NA | NA | CASSASGTPLSGYTF | TGTGCCAGCAGCGCCTCCGGGACACCTCTGAGCGGCTACACCTTC
TRBJ2-5 | TRBV28 | NA | once | CASSLSNWRETQYF | TGTGCCAGCAGTTTATCGAACTGGCGCGAGACCCAGTACTTC
TRBJ1-1 | TRBV4-1 | NA | NA | CASSQDPPGNTEAFF | TGCGCCAGCAGCCAAGATCCCCCGGGGAACACTGAAGCTTTCTTT
TRBJ1-5 | TRBV7-8 | NA | NA | CASSLEQGAYQPQHF | TGTGCCAGCAGCTTAGAACAGGGTGCGTATCAGCCCCAGCATTTT
TRBJ2-7 | TRBV27 | TRBD1 | NA | CASSSQGSSYEQYF | TGTGCCAGCAGTTCACAGGGGAGCTCCTACGAGCAGTACTTC
TRBJ2-1 | TRBV4-1 | NA | NA | CASSQVRPQGWDEQFF | TGCGCCAGCAGCCAAGTCCGACCCCAGGGTTGGGATGAGCAGTTCTTC
TRBJ2-7 | TRBV2 | TRBD1 | NA | CASFGQGAYEQYF | TGTGCCAGCTTCGGACAGGGGGCCTACGAGCAGTACTTC
TRBJ1-3 | TRBV9 | NA | NA | CASSVDGGNTIYF | TGTGCCAGCAGCGTAGATGGTGGAAACACCATATATTTT
TRBJ1-1 | TRBV19 | NA | NA | CASSTGWGTEAFF | TGTGCCAGTAGTACAGGGTGGGGGACTGAAGCTTTCTTT
TRBJ2-5 | TRBV6-5 | NA | NA | CASSYDRGRILETQYF | TGTGCCAGCAGTTACGACAGAGGGAGAATATTAGAGACCCAGTACTTC
TRBJ1-3 | TRBV30 | NA | once | CAWSVQGSGNTIYF | TGTGCCTGGAGCGTACAGGGCTCTGGAAACACCATATATTTT
TRBJ2-1 | TRBV4-1 | TRBD2 | NA | CASSQAASGGYEQFF | TGCGCCAGCAGCCAAGCGGCTAGCGGGGGCTATGAGCAGTTCTTC
TRBJ2-7 | TRBV5-1 | NA | NA | CASSWGTPEEYEQYF | TGCGCCAGCAGCTGGGGGACTCCGGAGGAATACGAGCAGTACTTC
TRBJ2-7 | TRBV4-3 | NA | NA | CASSQGRYSGYEQYF | TGCGCCAGCAGCCAAGGGCGATATAGCGGCTACGAGCAGTACTTC
TRBJ2-7 | TRBV7-9 | TRBD1 | NA | CASSLAGTGVTSSYEQYF | TGTGCCAGCAGCTTAGCAGGGACAGGGGTTACGAGCTCCTACGAGCAGTACTTC
TRBJ2-4 | TRBV9 | NA | NA | CASSVGGWDIQYF | TGTGCCAGCAGCGTAGGAGGGTGGGACATTCAGTACTTC
TRBJ1-4 | TRBV19 | TRBD1 | NA | CASSILGTAIEKLFF | TGTGCCAGTAGTATACTGGGGACAGCGATTGAAAAACTGTTTTTT
TRBJ1-5 | TRBV11-3 | NA | NA | CASKSWGSAGDQPQHF | TGTGCCAGCAAATCCTGGGGGTCGGCCGGGGATCAGCCCCAGCATTTT
TRBJ2-3 | TRBV9 | NA | NA | CASSVYSAQGDTQYF | TGTGCCAGCAGCGTTTATTCGGCGCAGGGAGATACGCAGTATTTT